Each of the 32 T cell receptor beta chains below was sequenced from the same sample in a study of T cells in Graves' hyperthyroidism and ophthalmopathy. Amplification targeted TCR beta CDR3 regions from RNA transcripts. The primer set for the first-round RT-PCR of the TCR CDR3 was HTBI. TCRdb independently ran MiXCR on the multiplex PCR reads; one entry per CDR3 protein. The repertoire holds approximately 600,000 distinct CDR3 sequences, with about 20% as singletons. Sequencing used blood. These receptors all come from a man aged 30 to 45 with Graves' ophthalmopathy.

The sample holds many counts of this clonotype. This chain connects TRBV3-1 to TRBJ1-1, with D perhaps matching TRBD1 (6 bases). Germline assignment: CDR1 LGHDT and CDR2 YNNKEL (reference sequence). This CDR3 has 16 residues. The V end was cut by 0 bases, the J end by 6 bases, with 17 bases between. CDR3 nucleotide sequence: TGTGCCAGCAGCCAAGATCGGTTAGGGGGTGGTGCTGAAGCTTTCTTT. Protein sequence: CASSQDRLGGGAEAFF.

The sample holds many counts of this clonotype. This sequence joins TRBV18 and TRBJ1-1; unclear D gene. The CDR3 has 13 amino acids. V was pared by 6 bases and J by 3 bases, with 11 bases between. In germline, CDR1 is KGHSH, CDR2 LQKENI. The CDR3, as DNA: TGTGCCAGCTCCCTGAGGGATGACACTGAAGCTTTCTTT. It specifies CASSLRDDTEAFF.

This clonotype was found many times. The genes are TRBV30 and TRBJ2-7; D tentatively fits TRBD1 or TRBD2 (5 bases each). Germline assignment: CDR1 GTSNPN and CDR2 SVGIG (reference sequence). V was cut by 5 bases and J by 3 bases, with 14 bases left in between. The CDR3 runs to 13 residues. CDR3: CAWEVEGLYEQYF. CDR3 DNA sequence: TGTGCCTGGGAGGTTGAGGGGCTCTACGAGCAGTACTTC.

The CDR3 sequence is CAISEREADTQYF. CDR3 nucleotide sequence: TGTGCCATCAGTGAACGGGAGGCGGATACGCAGTATTTT. The chain combines TRBV10-3 with TRBJ2-3; 7 bases match TRBD2. From germline, CDR1 is ENHRY and CDR2 SYGVKD. The CDR3 covers 13 residues. The junction had 3 bases not matched to a gene; V was cut back by 3 bases and J by 6 bases.

About this clonotype itself: The CDR3 does not close with the conserved phenylalanine or tryptophan, likely indicating a read error. The chain couples TRBV18 to TRBJ2-7; tentative D call: TRBD2 (7 bases). The CDR3 totals 15 residues. V dropped 2 bases and J dropped 1 base, with 12 bases sitting between them. The germline V gene has CDR1 KGHSH and CDR2 LQKENI. CDR3 loop: CASSPFEGGSYEQYL. For the CDR3, the DNA is TGTGCCAGCTCACCATTTGAGGGGGGGTCCTACGAGCAGTACCTC.

The chain has TRBV4-3 and TRBJ2-7; D may be TRBD1 (6 bases). This CDR3 comprises 15 residues. V was cut by 0 bases and J by 1 base, with 10 bases left in between. Germline loops: CDR1 LGHNA, CDR2 YSLEER. The CDR3 DNA is TGCGCCAGCAGCCAAGATTCAGGGGTGTCCTACGAGCAGTACTTC. Amino acids: CASSQDSGVSYEQYF.

This clonotype was detected ten times or more. This rearrangement joins TRBV3-1 to TRBJ1-1; D unresolved. Germline-derived CDR1 and CDR2 are LGHDT and YNNKEL (reference sequence). This CDR3 region has 13 residues. Trimming removed 1 base at V and 1 base at J, with 4 bases between. The CDR3 DNA sequence: TGTGCCAGCAGCCAAGCAACGAACACTGAAGCTTTCTTT. Protein sequence: CASSQATNTEAFF.

In this sample, this clonotype turned up many times. This chain connects TRBV7-6 to TRBJ2-5, with 7 bases lining up with TRBD2. Germline loops: CDR1 SGHVS, CDR2 FNYEAQ. This CDR3 has 13 residues. With V trimmed by 5 bases and J by 7 bases, 7 bases remained unmatched. Here the CDR3 reads CASSSLAAMTQYF. The CDR3 region has the DNA TGTGCCAGCAGCAGTCTAGCGGCTATGACCCAGTACTTC.

The CDR3 DNA sequence: TGCGCCAGCAGCTTTACAGGGGGAACTTACTACGAGCAGTACTTC. Translating gives CASSFTGGTYYEQYF. The J gene is TRBJ2-7, the V gene TRBV5-1; the match to TRBD1 covers 8 bases. The germline gives CDR1 SGHRS, CDR2 YFSETQ. The CDR3 has 15 residues. V lost 2 bases and J lost 3; bases outside the gene matches: 7.

The rearrangement uses TRBV20-1 and TRBJ2-7; tentative D call: TRBD2 (6 bases). The CDR3 extends over 13 amino acids. V lost 6 bases, J lost 4 bases, and 16 bases lay in between. CDR1 and CDR2 (germline): DFQATT, SNEGSKA (reference sequence). CDR3 sequence (DNA): TGCAGTGCCACTCCTCCGGGGGAATACGAGCAGTACTTC. It is translated as CSATPPGEYEQYF.

The chain has TRBV9 and TRBJ2-2, with 7 positions matching TRBD2. Germline V gene sequence: CDR1 SGDLS, CDR2 YYNGEE. CDR3 length: 19 residues. With V trimmed by 0 bases and J by 4 bases, 15 bases remained unmatched. DNA for the CDR3: TGTGCCAGCAGCGTAGCTACAACGGGAGGACCCCCGGGCACCGGGGAGCTGTTTTTT. As protein: CASSVATTGGPPGTGELFF.

This chain uses TRBV12-3 or TRBV12-4 with TRBJ1-2; a weak D match, TRBD1 (6 bases). The CDR3 extends over 14 amino acids. The V end lost 4 bases, the J end lost 3 bases, and 12 bases lay between the germline ends. In DNA form, the CDR3 reads TGTGCCAGCAGTTCACTGGACAGCTACTATGGCTACACCTTC. Translation gives CASSSLDSYYGYTF.

This clonotype was observed a few times. A much larger clone differs by one base, so this may be a read error. The CDR3 DNA reads TGTGCCAGCAGCTTGCGTGACGGGGGCCACGAGCAGTACTTC. Translation: CASSLRDGGHEQYF. The chain uses TRBV7-2 and TRBJ2-7; TRBD1 or TRBD2 may be the D gene (6 bases each). The V gene lost 3 bases and the J gene lost 5 bases, with 14 bases spanning the gap. CDR1 and CDR2 from the germline V gene are SGHTA and FQGNSA. The CDR3 covers 14 residues.

This clonotype was found a few times. CDR3: CASSARPGLAVGSSYNEQFF. DNA of the CDR3: TGTGCCAGCAGTGCTCGTCCGGGACTAGCGGTCGGGAGCTCCTACAATGAGCAGTTCTTC. The chain employs TRBV25-1 and TRBJ2-1; 11 bases are shared with TRBD2. Germline CDR1 and CDR2: MGHDK and SYGVNS. The CDR3 extends over 20 amino acids. The V gene end was trimmed by 4 bases and the J gene end by 0 bases; junction bases not matched to a gene: 14.

Regarding this clonotype: Sequence at one end of the junction differs from germline and may be a read error. In nucleotides, the CDR3 is TGCAGTGCCCAGGGACTAGCGGGCTACAATGAGCGGTTCTTC. Translation: CSAQGLAGYNERFF. This rearrangement joins TRBV20-1 to TRBJ2-1; TRBD2 agrees at 12 bases. The CDR3 loop spans 14 amino acids. Germline V gene data show CDR1 as DFQATT and CDR2 as SNEGSKA (reference sequence).

This clonotype was seen only a few times. The chain uses TRBV4-1 and TRBJ1-1; D is uncertain. The CDR3 length is 15 residues. Germline loops: CDR1 MGHRA, CDR2 YSYEKL. Trimming stripped 1 base from V and 3 bases from J, with 12 bases between. CDR3 nucleotide sequence: TGCGCCAGCAGCCAAGGAGTAGGGAGGGACACTGAAGCTTTCTTT. Its protein product is CASSQGVGRDTEAFF.

The V and J genes are TRBV7-2 and TRBJ2-3; 11 bases are a match to TRBD2. The CDR3 spans 16 residues. V trimming: 6 bases; J trimming: 4 bases; junction bases outside the gene matches: 9. CDR1 and CDR2 (germline): SGHTA, FQGNSA. CDR3 DNA: TGTGCCAGCAGGTTTACTAGCGGGAGAGGCGCAGATACGCAGTATTTT. It specifies CASRFTSGRGADTQYF.

The sample holds many counts of this clonotype. This rearrangement joins TRBV7-2 to TRBJ2-7; D gene ambiguous. Germline CDR1 and CDR2: SGHTA and FQGNSA. The V end lost 7 bases, the J end lost 3 bases, and 13 bases lay between the germline ends. There are 13 residues in the CDR3. The CDR3 sequence is CASKMPHFYEQYF. Written as DNA, the CDR3 is TGTGCCAGCAAGATGCCGCATTTCTACGAGCAGTACTTC.

This clonotype has a count of ten or more. The CDR3 DNA reads as TGCGCCAGCAGCTTGAGGACGGGAGGCGATGAGCAGTTCTTC. Translating gives CASSLRTGGDEQFF. This chain connects TRBV5-1 to TRBJ2-1, with 7 bases aligning to TRBD2. Losses at the gene ends were 1 base for V and 8 bases for J; bases not matched to a gene: 6. The germline V gene has CDR1 SGHRS and CDR2 YFSETQ. The CDR3 length is 14 residues. Using reference TRBV5-1 and TRBJ2-1 for the parts outside the CDR3, the full variable domain is KAGVTQTPRYLIKTRGQQVTLSCSPISGHRSVSWYQQTPGQGLQFLFEYFSETQRNKGNFPGRFSGRQFSNSRSEMNVSTLELGDSALYLCASSLRTGGDEQFFGPGTRLTVL.

The chain recombines TRBV4-2 with TRBJ2-2; 8 bases match TRBD2. CDR1 is LGHNA and CDR2 is YNFKEQ in the germline V gene. The CDR3 sequence is 16 residues long. V shed 3 bases and J 7 bases; nucleotides not matched to a gene: 10. The CDR3 sequence: CASSHSAGAAGGELFF. The CDR3, as DNA: TGTGCCAGCAGCCATTCAGCGGGAGCTGCGGGCGGGGAGCTGTTTTTT.

This clonotype has a count of ten or more. V is TRBV28 and J is TRBJ2-3; TRBD2 matches at 9 bases. The V gene end was trimmed by 5 bases and the J gene end by 6 bases; junction bases not matched to a gene: 18. The germline gives CDR1 MDHEN, CDR2 SYDVKM. This CDR3 spans 18 amino acids. DNA for the CDR3: TGTGCCAGCAGTCCGGGGTGGGCTAGCGGGAAGTTAACGGATACGCAGTATTTT. Amino acid sequence: CASSPGWASGKLTDTQYF.

This clonotype came up many times. The chain carries TRBV6-2 or TRBV6-3 and TRBJ2-1, with 13 bases aligning to TRBD2. Germline loops: CDR1 MNHEY, CDR2 SVGEGT. The CDR3 sequence is 19 residues long. The junction had 8 bases not matched to a gene; V was cut back by 3 bases and J by 0 bases. CDR3 bases: TGTGCCAGCAGTTATACCTGGACTAGCGGGAGCCTCTCCTACAATGAGCAGTTCTTC. Its translation: CASSYTWTSGSLSYNEQFF.

This clonotype has just a few counts. This sequence joins TRBV11-2 and TRBJ2-7, with D perhaps TRBD1 (7 bases). Germline lookup yields CDR1 SGHAT and CDR2 FQNNGV. Trimming left V 0 bases short and J 11 bases short, with 14 bases between. The CDR3 is 13 amino acids. CDR3 DNA: TGTGCCAGCAGCTTAGATGGAACAGGGGAGGAGTACTTC. This encodes CASSLDGTGEEYF.

This clonotype has just a few counts. The CDR3 DNA sequence: TGTGCCAGCAGCCAAGCCCGACCTCGACTGAGGGTGAACACTGAAGCTTTCTTT. Its protein is CASSQARPRLRVNTEAFF. This chain links TRBV14 with TRBJ1-1, with D uncertain. V lost 1 base, J lost 0 bases, and 18 bases lay in between. The CDR3 loop spans 18 amino acids. CDR1 SGHDN and CDR2 FVKESK come from the germline V gene.

The chain recombines TRBV5-4 with TRBJ1-1, with D unresolved. Looked up from germline, CDR1 is SGHNT and CDR2 is YYREEE (reference sequence). The V end lost 1 base, the J end lost 3 bases, and 4 bases lay between the germline ends. The CDR3 consists of 12 residues. CDR3 nucleotide sequence: TGTGCCAGCAGCTTGCAGGACACTGAAGCTTTCTTT. Protein product: CASSLQDTEAFF.

This clonotype has only a few counts. This rearrangement joins TRBV5-6 to TRBJ2-5; D tentatively reads TRBD1 or TRBD2 (5 bases each). Trimming shortened V by 6 bases and J by 5 bases, and 14 bases separated the two germline ends. Germline V gives CDR1 SGHDT, CDR2 YYEEEE. The CDR3 is made up of 13 amino acids. The DNA of the CDR3 is TGTGCCAGCAACTCCGGGGCTAGTGAGACCCAGTACTTC. Translation: CASNSGASETQYF.

In its sample, this clonotype was seen a few times. This chain links TRBV27 with TRBJ1-1, with D unresolved. The V gene lost 0 bases and the J gene lost 4 bases, with 6 bases spanning the gap. Looked up from germline, CDR1 is MNHEY and CDR2 is SMNVEV (reference sequence). This CDR3 has 13 amino acids. The CDR3 here is CASSLSDATEAFF. The CDR3 coding sequence is TGTGCCAGCAGTTTATCAGATGCCACTGAAGCTTTCTTT.

The sample holds a few counts of this clonotype. The CDR3 region is CASSLKQVSTDTQYF. In DNA, the CDR3 is TGTGCCAGCAGTTTAAAACAGGTTAGCACAGATACGCAGTATTTT. The rearrangement joins TRBV27 to TRBJ2-3; D possibly corresponds to TRBD1 (5 bases). The CDR3 has 15 residues. Trimming pared 2 bases from V and 0 bases from J, leaving 9 bases between. Looked up from germline, CDR1 is MNHEY and CDR2 is SMNVEV (reference sequence).

In its sample, this clonotype was seen many times. The CDR3 DNA sequence: TGCGCCAGCAGCGGGGAGACGGGGGTGGGCACTGAAGCTTTCTTT. This gives the protein CASSGETGVGTEAFF. This chain connects TRBV5-1 to TRBJ1-1, with D possibly matching TRBD1 (5 bases). V lost 4 bases and J 4 bases, leaving 17 bases between the germline ends. Germline loops: CDR1 SGHRS, CDR2 YFSETQ. The CDR3 covers 15 residues.

The chain carries TRBV24-1 and TRBJ2-1; 7 bases are a match to TRBD2. V was pared by 2 bases and J by 7 bases, with 13 bases of the junction left unmatched. Germline V gives CDR1 KGHDR, CDR2 SFDVKD. The CDR3 covers 17 residues. CDR3 in DNA: TGTGCCACCAGTGATTCCAGCGGGACCGAGGGGTGGAATGAGCAGTTCTTC. Translated: CATSDSSGTEGWNEQFF.

This clonotype was seen only a few times. The chain employs TRBV27 and TRBJ2-7, with 9 bases lining up with TRBD1. V trimming: 4 bases; J trimming: 4 bases; junction bases outside the gene matches: 8. The CDR3 runs 15 residues. CDR1 MNHEY and CDR2 SMNVEV come from the germline V gene (reference sequence). The CDR3 reads CASSSGQGVMYEQYF. The CDR3 coding sequence is TGTGCCAGCAGTTCGGGACAGGGCGTGATGTACGAGCAGTACTTC.

The chain uses TRBV6-2 or TRBV6-3 and TRBJ2-5, with unresolved D. From germline, CDR1 is MNHEY and CDR2 SVGEGT. V shed 2 bases and J shed 5 bases, with 9 bases lying between them. The CDR3 runs 13 residues. The CDR3 sequence: CASSYKGRETQYF. The CDR3 nucleotides read TGTGCCAGCAGTTACAAGGGTCGCGAGACCCAGTACTTC.